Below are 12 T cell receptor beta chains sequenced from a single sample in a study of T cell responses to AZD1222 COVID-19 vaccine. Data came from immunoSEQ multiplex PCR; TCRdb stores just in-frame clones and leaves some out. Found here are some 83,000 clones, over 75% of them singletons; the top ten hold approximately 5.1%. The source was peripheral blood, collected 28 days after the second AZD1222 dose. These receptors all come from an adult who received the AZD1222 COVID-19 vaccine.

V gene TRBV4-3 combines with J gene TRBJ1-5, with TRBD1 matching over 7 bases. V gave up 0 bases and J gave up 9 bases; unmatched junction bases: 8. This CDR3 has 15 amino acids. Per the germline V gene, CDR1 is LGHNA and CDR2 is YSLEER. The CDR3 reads CASSQDDRDFRPQHF. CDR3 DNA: TGCGCCAGCAGCCAAGATGACAGGGATTTTCGGCCCCAGCATTTT.

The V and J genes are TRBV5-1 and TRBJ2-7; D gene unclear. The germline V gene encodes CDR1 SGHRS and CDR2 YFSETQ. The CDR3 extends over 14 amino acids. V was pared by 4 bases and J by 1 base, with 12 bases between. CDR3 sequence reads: CASSPTAGSYEQYF. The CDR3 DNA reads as TGCGCCAGCAGCCCGACGGCCGGTTCCTACGAGCAGTACTTC.

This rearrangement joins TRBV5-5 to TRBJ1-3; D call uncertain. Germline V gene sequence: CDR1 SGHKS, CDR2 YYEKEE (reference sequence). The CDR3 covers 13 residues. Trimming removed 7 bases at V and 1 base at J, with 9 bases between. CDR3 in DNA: TGTGCCAGCCGTGGCAGTTCTGGAAACACCATATATTTT. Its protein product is CASRGSSGNTIYF.

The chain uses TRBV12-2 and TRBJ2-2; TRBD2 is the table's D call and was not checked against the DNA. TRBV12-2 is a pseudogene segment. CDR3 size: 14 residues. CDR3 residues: CASRLELVGGELFF. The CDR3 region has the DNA TGTGCAAGTCGCTTAGAGCTGGTCGGCGGGGAGCTGTTTTTT.

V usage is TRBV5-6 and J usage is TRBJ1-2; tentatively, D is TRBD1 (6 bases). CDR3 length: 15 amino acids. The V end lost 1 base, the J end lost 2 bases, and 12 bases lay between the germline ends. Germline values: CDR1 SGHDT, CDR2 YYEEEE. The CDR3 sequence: CASSLSRTANYGYTF. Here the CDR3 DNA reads TGTGCCAGCAGCTTGAGTAGGACAGCCAACTATGGCTACACCTTC.

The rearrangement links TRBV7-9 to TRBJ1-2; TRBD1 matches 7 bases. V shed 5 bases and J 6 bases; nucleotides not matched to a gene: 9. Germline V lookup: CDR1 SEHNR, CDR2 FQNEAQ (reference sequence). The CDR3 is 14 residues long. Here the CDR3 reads CASSPRQGLDGYTF. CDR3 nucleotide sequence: TGTGCCAGCAGCCCCCGACAGGGCCTGGATGGCTACACCTTC.

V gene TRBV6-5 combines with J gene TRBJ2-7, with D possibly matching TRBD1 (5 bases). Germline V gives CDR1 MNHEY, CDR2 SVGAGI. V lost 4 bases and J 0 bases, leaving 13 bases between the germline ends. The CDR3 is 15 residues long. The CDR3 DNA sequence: TGTGCCAGCAGTTCCCAAAGACAGAACTCCTACGAGCAGTACTTC. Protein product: CASSSQRQNSYEQYF.

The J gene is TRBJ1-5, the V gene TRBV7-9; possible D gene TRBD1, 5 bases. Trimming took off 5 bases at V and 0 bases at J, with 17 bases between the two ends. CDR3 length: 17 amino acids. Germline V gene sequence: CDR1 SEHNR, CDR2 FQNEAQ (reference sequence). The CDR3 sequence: CASSQRGSGYSNQPQHF. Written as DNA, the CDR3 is TGTGCCAGCAGCCAAAGGGGTTCGGGTTATAGCAATCAGCCCCAGCATTTT.

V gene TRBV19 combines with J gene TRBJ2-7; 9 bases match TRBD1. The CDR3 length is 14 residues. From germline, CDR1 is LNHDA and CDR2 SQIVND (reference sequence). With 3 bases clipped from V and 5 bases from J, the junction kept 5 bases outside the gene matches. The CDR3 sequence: CASSMDRGGDEQYF. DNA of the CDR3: TGTGCCAGTAGTATGGACAGGGGTGGCGACGAGCAGTACTTC.

CDR3 DNA: TGTGCCAGCCCCACTCCCAAGGGATATGGCTACACCTTC. Translation: CASPTPKGYGYTF. The J gene is TRBJ1-2, the V gene TRBV6-5, with D unclear. Germline-derived CDR1 and CDR2 are MNHEY and SVGAGI. V dropped 8 bases and J dropped 5 bases, with 15 bases sitting between them. The length of the CDR3 is 13 residues.

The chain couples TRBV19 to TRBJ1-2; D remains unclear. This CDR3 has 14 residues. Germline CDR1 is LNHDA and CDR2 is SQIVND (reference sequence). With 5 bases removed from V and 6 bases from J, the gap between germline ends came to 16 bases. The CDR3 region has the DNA TGTGCCAGTAGTTGGAGGGCCCTGGTCGATGGCTACACCTTC. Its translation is CASSWRALVDGYTF.

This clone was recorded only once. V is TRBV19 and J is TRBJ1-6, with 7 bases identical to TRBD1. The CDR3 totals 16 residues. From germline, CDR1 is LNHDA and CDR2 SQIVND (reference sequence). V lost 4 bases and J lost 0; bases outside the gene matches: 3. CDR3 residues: CASSTTGSSYNSPLHF. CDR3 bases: TGTGCCAGTAGTACGACAGGGAGCTCCTATAATTCACCCCTCCACTTT. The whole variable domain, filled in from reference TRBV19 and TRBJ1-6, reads DGGITQSPKYLFRKEGQNVTLSCEQNLNHDAMYWYRQDPGQGLRLIYYSQIVNDFQKGDIAEGYSVSREKKESFPLTVTSAQKNPTAFYLCASSTTGSSYNSPLHFGNGTRLTVT.